These 21 T cell receptor beta chains share one sample of origin, sequenced in a study of Ad26.COV2.S vaccination and SARS-CoV-2 variants. The treatment is: around 19 received Ad26.COV2.S at low or high dose, single or two shots; about 5 received placebo; per-sample allocation not given. Collection of samples fell on day 63 after the first vaccine or placebo injection. The assay was immunoSEQ multiplex PCR, and TCRdb's table has in-frame clones only and misses some. The sample carries 380,000 or so clones, about four fifths recorded once. The source material was peripheral blood, sampled in a trial of Ad26.COV2.S vaccine versus placebo. Every receptor here comes from a person between 18 and 60 years old who received the Ad26.COV2.S COVID-19 vaccine or a placebo.

This rearrangement joins TRBV5-5 to TRBJ2-7; 7 bases line up with TRBD2. The V segment lost 0 bases and the J segment 2 bases; nucleotides outside the gene matches: 5. The CDR3 loop spans 15 amino acids. Germline-derived CDR1 and CDR2 are SGHKS and YYEKEE (reference sequence). The CDR3 sequence: CASSLAWGGAYEQYF. As DNA, the CDR3 is TGTGCCAGCAGCTTGGCCTGGGGAGGGGCCTACGAGCAGTACTTC. Looking up the rest from reference TRBV5-5 and TRBJ2-7 gives the full variable domain: DAGVTQSPTHLIKTRGQQVTLRCSPISGHKSVSWYQQVLGQGPQFIFQYYEKEERGRGNFPDRFSARQFPNYSSELNVNALLLGDSALYLCASSLAWGGAYEQYFGPGTRLTVT.

This clone was counted a few times. The J gene is TRBJ2-7, the V gene TRBV5-8, with 9 nucleotides matching TRBD1. CDR1 SGHTS and CDR2 YDEGEE come from the germline V gene. The CDR3 length is 16 residues. J gave up 0 bases and V 3 bases, and 7 bases lay outside the gene matches. The CDR3 DNA is TGTGCCAGCAGCTGGACTTACAGGGGGCCCTCCTACGAGCAGTACTTC. It encodes CASSWTYRGPSYEQYF.

DNA of the CDR3: TGTGCCAGCAGCGCCTCCGGGACCGGATACACAGATACGCAGTATTTT. This encodes CASSASGTGYTDTQYF. The chain uses TRBV9 and TRBJ2-3; D is possibly TRBD1 or TRBD2 (5 bases each). CDR1 and CDR2 from the germline V gene are SGDLS and YYNGEE. Between the trimmed V and J ends, which lost 3 bases and 2 bases, there was a span of 16 bases. The CDR3 loop spans 16 amino acids.

The gene calls are TRBV20-1 and TRBJ2-3; D may be TRBD1 (5 bases). CDR3 length: 14 amino acids. Germline-derived CDR1 and CDR2 are DFQATT and SNEGSKA (reference sequence). V was clipped by 3 bases and J by 1 base, with 11 bases between them. CDR3 region: CSASHRGGTDTQYF. The CDR3 DNA reads as TGCAGTGCTAGTCATAGGGGTGGCACAGATACGCAGTATTTT.

This clone was recorded a few times. The genes are TRBV27 and TRBJ2-3, with 8 bases fitting TRBD2. Germline V CDR1 and CDR2: MNHEY, SMNVEV (reference sequence). CDR3 length: 13 amino acids. With 7 bases clipped from V and 1 base from J, the junction kept 1 base outside the gene matches. The CDR3 DNA sequence: TGTGCCAGCACGGGAGGGGGCACAGATACGCAGTATTTT. Translation: CASTGGGTDTQYF.

J is TRBJ2-3 and V is TRBV5-1, with TRBD2 matching over 7 bases. The CDR3 is 14 amino acids. The V and J ends lost 5 bases and 2 bases, in that order; junction bases with no gene match: 5. The germline V gene encodes CDR1 SGHRS and CDR2 YFSETQ. Written as DNA, the CDR3 is TGCGCCAGCAGGGGGACTACATTCACAGATACGCAGTATTTT. The encoded protein is CASRGTTFTDTQYF. The full variable domain, its missing parts supplied by reference TRBV5-1 and TRBJ2-3, is KAGVTQTPRYLIKTRGQQVTLSCSPISGHRSVSWYQQTPGQGLQFLFEYFSETQRNKGNFPGRFSGRQFSNSRSEMNVSTLELGDSALYLCASRGTTFTDTQYFGPGTRLTVL.

This rearrangement joins TRBV11-3 to TRBJ2-5, with a tentative D call TRBD1 (8 bases). There are 14 residues in the CDR3. V shed 5 bases and J shed 4 bases, with 14 bases lying between them. Germline assignment: CDR1 SGHNT and CDR2 YENEEA. The CDR3 is CASSHYRGGETQYF. DNA of the CDR3: TGTGCCAGCAGCCACTACAGGGGGGGAGAGACCCAGTACTTC.

The gene calls are TRBV5-4 and TRBJ2-5; the D gene could be TRBD1 or TRBD2 (5 bases each). The V end was cut by 4 bases, the J end by 5 bases, with 15 bases between. CDR3 size: 14 residues. Germline lookup yields CDR1 SGHNT and CDR2 YYREEE (reference sequence). The CDR3 spells CASSPGPDGETQYF. As DNA, the CDR3 is TGTGCCAGCAGCCCGGGACCCGACGGGGAGACCCAGTACTTC.

This clone has a single count. V gene TRBV3-1 (or the pseudogene TRBV3-2) combines with J gene TRBJ2-1; 9 bases map to TRBD2. The CDR3 has 18 amino acids. Germline trimming cut 6 bases from V and 8 bases from J; bases unmatched to any gene: 20. Germline V gene data show CDR1 as LGHDT and CDR2 as YNNKEL (reference sequence). The CDR3 protein is CASSHKTPWRGGMDEQFF. Here the CDR3 DNA reads TGTGCCAGCAGTCACAAGACCCCTTGGCGGGGGGGCATGGATGAGCAGTTCTTC.

The CDR3 coding sequence is TGTGCCAGCAGTTACTCGAAGGACGCTGGGTGGGATACGCAGTATTTT. Protein: CASSYSKDAGWDTQYF. The chain employs TRBV6-5 and TRBJ2-3; D is unresolved. V was pared by 0 bases and J by 6 bases, with 16 bases between. CDR1 MNHEY and CDR2 SVGAGI come from the germline V gene. The CDR3 extends over 16 amino acids.

The rearrangement joins TRBV4-3 to TRBJ1-1; the D gene is possibly TRBD1 (5 bases). This CDR3 has 15 residues. Germline loops: CDR1 LGHNA, CDR2 YSLEER. Trimming pared 1 base from V and 9 bases from J, leaving 18 bases between. The CDR3 DNA reads TGCGCCAGCAGCCAAGGGGTAGGGGTGGGGGGAAAAGCTTTCTTT. The encoded protein is CASSQGVGVGGKAFF.

The rearrangement uses TRBV5-8 and TRBJ1-1; D is unclear. Trimming shortened V by 2 bases and J by 3 bases, and 5 bases separated the two germline ends. The CDR3 has 12 amino acids. Looked up from germline, CDR1 is SGHTS and CDR2 is YDEGEE. This CDR3 reads CASSFGYTEAFF. Here the CDR3 DNA reads TGTGCCAGCAGCTTTGGGTACACTGAAGCTTTCTTT.

The rearrangement links TRBV7-9 to TRBJ2-7; D may be TRBD1 or TRBD2 (5 bases each). Germline V gives CDR1 SEHNR, CDR2 FQNEAQ (reference sequence). The V and J ends lost 3 bases and 6 bases respectively, with 18 bases between them. The CDR3 loop spans 15 amino acids. Here the CDR3 DNA reads TGTGCCAGCAGCTTCGAGTGGGACGCCGCGGGCGAGCAGTACTTC. Translation gives CASSFEWDAAGEQYF.

The J gene is TRBJ2-3, the V gene TRBV15, with a tentative D call TRBD2 (5 bases). Trimming took 1 base from V and 2 from J, leaving 10 bases between them. Germline CDR1 LNHNV, CDR2 YYDKDF (reference sequence). The length of the CDR3 is 15 residues. Here the CDR3 reads CATSRGRTLTDTQYF. The CDR3 bases are TGTGCCACCAGCAGAGGACGGACTCTCACAGATACGCAGTATTTT.

This chain links TRBV6-2 or TRBV6-3 with TRBJ2-3, with TRBD1 matching over 7 bases. With V trimmed by 2 bases and J by 4 bases, 6 bases remained unmatched. Germline CDR1 and CDR2: MNHEY and SVGEGT. This CDR3 contains 15 residues. CDR3 sequence: CASSYLGGAADTQYF. The CDR3, as DNA: TGTGCCAGCAGTTACCTAGGGGGCGCGGCAGATACGCAGTATTTT.

The chain uses TRBV3-1 (or the pseudogene TRBV3-2) and TRBJ2-7; no definite D call. CDR1 is LGHDT, CDR2 YNNKEL, per germline (reference sequence). Trimming cost V 2 bases and J 1 base, with 6 bases left between them. The CDR3 extends over 13 amino acids. The chain's CDR3 is CASSQSHSYEQYF. The CDR3 nucleotides are TGTGCCAGCAGCCAATCGCATTCCTACGAGCAGTACTTC.

The rearrangement uses TRBV27 and TRBJ2-5; D gene uncertain. The V end was cut by 0 bases, the J end by 1 base, with 6 bases between. Germline V gene lookup returns CDR1 MNHEY and CDR2 SMNVEV (reference sequence). The CDR3 contains 14 residues. The CDR3 protein is CASSLSRAQETQYF. CDR3 coding DNA: TGTGCCAGCAGTTTATCCAGAGCCCAAGAGACCCAGTACTTC.

The CDR3 loop is CASSQRGGTGPNEQFF. DNA of the CDR3: TGCGCCAGCAGCCAAAGGGGAGGGACCGGCCCCAATGAGCAGTTCTTC. This rearrangement joins TRBV4-1 to TRBJ2-1; TRBD2 matches at 7 bases. J was trimmed by 6 bases and V by 2 bases; bases with no gene match: 10. Germline values: CDR1 MGHRA, CDR2 YSYEKL. This CDR3 has 16 residues.

Comments on this clone: A read error may produce the germline difference seen at one junction end. CDR3 sequence reads: CASSRTSGYAQYF. In DNA, the CDR3 is TGTGCCAGCAGCCGTACTAGCGGGTACGCGCAGTACTTC. The gene calls are TRBV3-1 (or the pseudogene TRBV3-2) and TRBJ2-7, with TRBD2 matching 9 bases. This CDR3 contains 13 residues. Germline values: CDR1 LGHDT, CDR2 YNNKEL (reference sequence).

V is TRBV6-7 and J is TRBJ2-3; D is uncertain. TRBV6-7 is an ORF, and what it does is uncertain. The CDR3 loop spans 13 amino acids. V lost 7 bases, J lost 0 bases, and 8 bases lay in between. The CDR3 protein is CASKGGSTDTQYF. CDR3 DNA sequence: TGTGCCAGCAAAGGCGGAAGCACAGATACGCAGTATTTT.

The rearrangement uses TRBV5-5 and TRBJ2-7; 8 positions match TRBD1. Trimming at V came to 4 bases and at J to 2 bases, leaving 8 bases not matched to a gene. Germline-derived CDR1 and CDR2 are SGHKS and YYEKEE (reference sequence). The length of the CDR3 is 15 residues. The CDR3 region has the DNA TGTGCCAGCAGCCGACCGGACAGGGTTACCTACGAGCAGTACTTC. Protein sequence: CASSRPDRVTYEQYF.